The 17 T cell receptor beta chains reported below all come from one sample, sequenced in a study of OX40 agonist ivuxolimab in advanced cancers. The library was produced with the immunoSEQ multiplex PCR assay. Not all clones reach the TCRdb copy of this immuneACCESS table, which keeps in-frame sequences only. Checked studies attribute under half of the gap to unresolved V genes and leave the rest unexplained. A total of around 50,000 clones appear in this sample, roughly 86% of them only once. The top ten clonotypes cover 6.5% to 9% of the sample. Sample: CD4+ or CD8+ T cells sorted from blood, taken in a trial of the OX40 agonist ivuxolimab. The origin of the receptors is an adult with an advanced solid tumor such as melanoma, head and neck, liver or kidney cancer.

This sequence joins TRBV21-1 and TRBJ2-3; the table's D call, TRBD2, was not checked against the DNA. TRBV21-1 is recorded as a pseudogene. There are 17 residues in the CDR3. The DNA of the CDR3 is TGTGCCAGCAGCTCACTGGGGGAGGCAGAAGACACAGATACGCAGTATTTT. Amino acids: CASSSLGEAEDTDTQYF.

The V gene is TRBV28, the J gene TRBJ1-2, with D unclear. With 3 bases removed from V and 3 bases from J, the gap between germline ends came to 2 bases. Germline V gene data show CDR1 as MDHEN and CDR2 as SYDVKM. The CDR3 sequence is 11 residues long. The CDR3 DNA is TGTGCCAGCAGTTTCCACTATGGCTACACCTTC. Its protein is CASSFHYGYTF.

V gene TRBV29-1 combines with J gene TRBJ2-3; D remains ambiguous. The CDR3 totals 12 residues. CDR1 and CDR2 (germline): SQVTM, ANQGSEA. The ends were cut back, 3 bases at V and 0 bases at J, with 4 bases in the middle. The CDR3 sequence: CSVEGSTDTQYF. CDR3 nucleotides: TGCAGCGTTGAGGGAAGCACAGATACGCAGTATTTT.

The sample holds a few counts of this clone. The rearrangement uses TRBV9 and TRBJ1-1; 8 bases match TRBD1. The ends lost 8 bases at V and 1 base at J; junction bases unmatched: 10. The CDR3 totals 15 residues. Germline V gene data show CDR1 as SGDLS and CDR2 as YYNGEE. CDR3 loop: CASNLIGTGNTEAFF. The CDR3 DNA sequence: TGTGCCAGTAATCTCATCGGGACAGGGAACACTGAAGCTTTCTTT.

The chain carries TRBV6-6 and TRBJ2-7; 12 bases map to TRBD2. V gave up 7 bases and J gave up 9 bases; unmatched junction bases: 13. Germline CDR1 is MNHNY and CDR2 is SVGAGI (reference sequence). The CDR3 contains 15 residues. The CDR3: CASKTSLAGGPVQYF. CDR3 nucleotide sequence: TGTGCCAGCAAAACTAGCCTAGCGGGAGGGCCAGTGCAGTACTTC.

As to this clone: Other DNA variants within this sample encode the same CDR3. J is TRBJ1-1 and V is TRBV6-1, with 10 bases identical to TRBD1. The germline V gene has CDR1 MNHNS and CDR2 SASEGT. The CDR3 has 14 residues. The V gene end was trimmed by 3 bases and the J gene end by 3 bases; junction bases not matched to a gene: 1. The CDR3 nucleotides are TGTGCCAGCAGTGAGGACAGGGGGGACACTGAAGCTTTCTTT. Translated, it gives CASSEDRGDTEAFF.

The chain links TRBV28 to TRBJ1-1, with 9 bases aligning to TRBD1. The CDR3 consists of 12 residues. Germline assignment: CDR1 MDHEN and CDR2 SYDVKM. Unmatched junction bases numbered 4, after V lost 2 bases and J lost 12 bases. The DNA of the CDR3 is TGTGCCAGCAGTTTAAGGGACAGGGTAACTTTCTTT. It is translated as CASSLRDRVTFF. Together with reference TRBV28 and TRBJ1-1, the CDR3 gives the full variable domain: DVKVTQSSRYLVKRTGEKVFLECVQDMDHENMFWYRQDPGLGLRLIYFSYDVKMKEKGDIPEGYSVSREKKERFSLILESASTNQTSMYLCASSLRDRVTFFGQGTRLTVV.

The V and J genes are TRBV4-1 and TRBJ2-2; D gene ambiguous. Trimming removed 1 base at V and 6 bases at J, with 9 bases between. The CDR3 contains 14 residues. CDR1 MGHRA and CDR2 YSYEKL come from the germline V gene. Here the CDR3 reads CASSQVADPGELFF. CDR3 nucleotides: TGCGCCAGCAGCCAAGTTGCCGATCCCGGGGAGCTGTTTTTT.

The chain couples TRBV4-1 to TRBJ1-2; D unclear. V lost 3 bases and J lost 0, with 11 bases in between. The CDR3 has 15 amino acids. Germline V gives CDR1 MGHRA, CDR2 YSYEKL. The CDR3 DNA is TGCGCCAGCAGCCAGAGCGGCCTTACTAACTATGGCTACACCTTC. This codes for CASSQSGLTNYGYTF.

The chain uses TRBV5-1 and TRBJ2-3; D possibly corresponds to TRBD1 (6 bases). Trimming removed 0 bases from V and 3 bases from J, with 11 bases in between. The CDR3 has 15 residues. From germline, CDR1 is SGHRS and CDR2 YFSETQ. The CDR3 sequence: CASSLGTVGTDTQYF. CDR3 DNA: TGCGCCAGCAGCTTGGGGACAGTTGGGACAGATACGCAGTATTTT.

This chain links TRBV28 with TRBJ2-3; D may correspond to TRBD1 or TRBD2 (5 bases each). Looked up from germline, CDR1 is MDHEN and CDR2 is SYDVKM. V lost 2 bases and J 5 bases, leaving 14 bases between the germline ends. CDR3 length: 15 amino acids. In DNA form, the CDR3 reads TGTGCCAGCAGTTTAAGCGGACCTGGGGGAGATACGCAGTATTTT. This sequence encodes CASSLSGPGGDTQYF.

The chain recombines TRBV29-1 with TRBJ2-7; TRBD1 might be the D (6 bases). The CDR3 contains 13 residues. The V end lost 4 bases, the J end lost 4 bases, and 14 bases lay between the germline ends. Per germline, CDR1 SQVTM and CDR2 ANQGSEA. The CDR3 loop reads CSVATGGFYEQYF. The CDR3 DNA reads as TGCAGCGTTGCGACAGGTGGTTTTTACGAGCAGTACTTC.

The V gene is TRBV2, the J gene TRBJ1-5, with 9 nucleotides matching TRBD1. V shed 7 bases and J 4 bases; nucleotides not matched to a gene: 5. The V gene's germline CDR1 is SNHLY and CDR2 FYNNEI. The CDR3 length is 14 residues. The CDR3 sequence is CASNRQGGNQPQHF. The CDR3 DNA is TGTGCCAGCAACCGACAGGGGGGAAATCAGCCCCAGCATTTT.

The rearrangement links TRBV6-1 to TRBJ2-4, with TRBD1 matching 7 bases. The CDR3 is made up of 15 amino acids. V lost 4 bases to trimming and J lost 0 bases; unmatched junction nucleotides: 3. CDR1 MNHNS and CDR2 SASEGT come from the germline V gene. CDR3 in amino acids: CASSGTGIAKNIQYF. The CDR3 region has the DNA TGTGCCAGCAGTGGGACAGGCATAGCCAAAAACATTCAGTACTTC.

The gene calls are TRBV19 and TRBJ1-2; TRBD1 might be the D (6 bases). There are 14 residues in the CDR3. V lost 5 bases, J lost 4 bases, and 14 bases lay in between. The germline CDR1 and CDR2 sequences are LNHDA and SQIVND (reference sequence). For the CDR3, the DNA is TGTGCCAGTAGTGTTCCGGGACAAGTCTATGGCTACACCTTC. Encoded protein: CASSVPGQVYGYTF.

The CDR3 here is CASSPGGAGAGELFF. CDR3 nucleotide sequence: TGTGCCAGCTCACCAGGGGGTGCCGGTGCCGGGGAGCTGTTTTTT. The chain employs TRBV18 and TRBJ2-2; TRBD1 or TRBD2 may be the D gene (5 bases each). The CDR3 has 15 residues. With 2 bases removed from V and 6 bases from J, the gap between germline ends came to 13 bases. Germline assignment: CDR1 KGHSH and CDR2 LQKENI.

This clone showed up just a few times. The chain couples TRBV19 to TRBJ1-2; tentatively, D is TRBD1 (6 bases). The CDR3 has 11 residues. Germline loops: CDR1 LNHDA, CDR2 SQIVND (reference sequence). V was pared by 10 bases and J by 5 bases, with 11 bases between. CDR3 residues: CAIQGTYGYTF. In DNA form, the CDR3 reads TGTGCCATCCAGGGGACTTATGGCTACACCTTC.